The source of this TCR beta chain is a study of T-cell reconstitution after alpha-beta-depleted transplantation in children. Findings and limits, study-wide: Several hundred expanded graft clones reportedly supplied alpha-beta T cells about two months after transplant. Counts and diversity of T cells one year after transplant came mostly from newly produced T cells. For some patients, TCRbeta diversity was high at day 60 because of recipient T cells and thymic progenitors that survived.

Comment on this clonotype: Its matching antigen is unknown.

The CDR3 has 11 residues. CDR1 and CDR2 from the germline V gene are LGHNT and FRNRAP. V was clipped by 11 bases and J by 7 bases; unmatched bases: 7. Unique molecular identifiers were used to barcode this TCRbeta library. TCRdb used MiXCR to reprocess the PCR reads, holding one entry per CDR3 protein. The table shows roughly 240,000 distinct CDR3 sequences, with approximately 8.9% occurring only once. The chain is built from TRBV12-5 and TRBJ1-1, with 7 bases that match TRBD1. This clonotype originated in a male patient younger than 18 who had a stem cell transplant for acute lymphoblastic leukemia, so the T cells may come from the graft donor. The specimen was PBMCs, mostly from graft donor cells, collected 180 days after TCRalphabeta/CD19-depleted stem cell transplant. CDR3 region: CAGGGQFEAFF. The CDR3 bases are TGTGCTGGGGGGGGACAGTTTGAAGCTTTCTTT.